A selection of T cell receptor beta chains follows, all from one sample in a study of blood T cell repertoires in COVID-19. Here immunoSEQ multiplex PCR was the method, and the copy in TCRdb shows in-frame clones only, minus some. Here the sample spans 120,000 to 150,000 clones, around 89% being singletons. The specimen was peripheral blood. These receptors all stem from a man aged 18-30 years with COVID-19, enrolled during active disease. The CDR3 runs from the conserved cysteine through the conserved F or W. A D gene is named only where the DNA matches it firmly. Clone size is stated in some rows and not others, as once, few, many or a class when expanded.

clone_size j_call v_call d_call cdr3_aa cdr3_nt
NA TRBJ2-7 TRBV4-1 NA CASSQPGQRYEQYF TGCGCCAGCAGCCAACCGGGACAAAGATACGAGCAGTACTTC
once TRBJ2-2 TRBV6-2/TRBV6-3 NA CASSYRAHTGELFF TGTGCCAGCAGTTACAGAGCACACACCGGGGAGCTGTTTTTT
NA TRBJ2-2 TRBV6-5 NA CASTNTGELFF TGTGCCAGCACTAACACCGGGGAGCTGTTTTTT
NA TRBJ2-2 TRBV4-3 NA CASSQRTARIAGELFF TGCGCCAGCAGCCAAAGGACAGCTAGGATCGCCGGGGAGCTGTTTTTT
NA TRBJ2-1 TRBV13 NA CASSLSRYEQFF TGTGCCAGCAGCTTAAGCCGGTATGAGCAGTTCTTC
NA TRBJ2-7 TRBV7-2 TRBD2 CASSPAPTSSLYEQYF TGTGCCAGCAGCCCCGCCCCGACTAGCTCGTTATACGAGCAGTACTTC
few TRBJ2-5 TRBV4-1 NA CASSRGPSETQYF TGCGCCAGCAGCCGAGGTCCTTCAGAGACCCAGTACTTC
NA TRBJ1-5 TRBV12-3/TRBV12-4 NA CASSYQVNQPQHF TGTGCCAGCAGTTATCAGGTTAATCAGCCCCAGCATTTT
NA TRBJ2-2 TRBV21-1 NA CASSENPPRGTSGTQELFF TGTGCCAGCAGCGAAAACCCCCCCCGGGGGACTAGCGGGACGCAGGAGCTGTTTTTT
NA TRBJ2-2 TRBV5-1 NA CASSSDTHTGELFF TGCGCCAGCAGCTCGGACACCCACACCGGGGAGCTGTTTTTT
NA TRBJ1-6 TRBV6-5 TRBD1 CASSYSRQGGSPLHF TGTGCCAGCAGTTACTCGAGACAGGGGGGATCACCCCTCCACTTT
NA TRBJ1-5 TRBV10-3 TRBD1 CAISGATGDQPQHF TGTGCCATCAGTGGAGCGACAGGGGATCAGCCCCAGCATTTT
NA TRBJ2-3 TRBV1 NA CTSSRLAGPTDTQYF TGCACCAGCAGCCGACTAGCGGGACCCACAGATACGCAGTATTTT
NA TRBJ2-7 TRBV18 TRBD1 CASSRGPGQNLEQYF TGTGCCAGCTCACGGGGACCGGGACAGAATCTTGAGCAGTACTTC
NA TRBJ2-3 TRBV27 TRBD2 CASSLYLAGTDTQYF TGTGCCAGCAGTTTATACCTAGCGGGTACAGATACGCAGTATTTT
few TRBJ2-5 TRBV19 TRBD2 CASSTSSGWGETQYF TGTGCCAGTAGTACTTCTAGCGGATGGGGGGAGACCCAGTACTTC
NA TRBJ2-3 TRBV7-9 TRBD2 CASSLSVREETDTQYF TGTGCCAGCAGCTTATCGGTCCGGGAGGAGACAGATACGCAGTATTTT
NA TRBJ2-3 TRBV29-1 NA CSVEDGAPGRTDTQYF TGCAGCGTTGAAGATGGGGCCCCCGGTCGCACAGATACGCAGTATTTT
NA TRBJ2-7 TRBV11-2 NA CASSPTGVGQYF TGTGCCAGCAGCCCAACAGGCGTTGGGCAGTACTTC
NA TRBJ2-2 TRBV19 NA CASRPTVPGELFF TGTGCCAGTAGGCCGACAGTGCCCGGGGAGCTGTTTTTT
NA TRBJ2-7 TRBV15 NA CATSKANYEQYF TGTGCCACCAGCAAAGCCAACTACGAGCAGTACTTC
NA TRBJ2-1 TRBV11-2 NA CASSFRSHPMVNEQFF TGTGCCAGCAGCTTTCGGAGCCATCCCATGGTAAATGAGCAGTTCTTC
NA TRBJ2-1 TRBV9 TRBD2 CASSGASGTIYNEQFF TGTGCCAGCAGCGGGGCCTCCGGGACTATCTACAATGAGCAGTTCTTC
once TRBJ2-3 TRBV5-1 TRBD2 CASSLETSGRSTQYF TGCGCCAGCAGCTTGGAGACTAGCGGGAGATCCACGCAGTATTTT
NA TRBJ2-7 TRBV4-1 TRBD2 CASSPGTSGYEQYF TGCGCCAGCAGCCCCGGGACTAGCGGTTACGAGCAGTACTTC
NA TRBJ1-2 TRBV5-1 TRBD1 CASSPGQVNGYTF TGCGCCAGCAGCCCGGGACAGGTCAATGGCTACACCTTC
NA TRBJ1-1 TRBV19 NA CASSMGGVTEAFF TGTGCCAGTAGTATGGGGGGGGTTACTGAAGCTTTCTTT
few TRBJ2-1 TRBV4-2 TRBD2 CASSLPGGSSYNEQFF TGTGCCAGCAGCCTGCCTGGCGGGAGTTCCTACAATGAGCAGTTCTTC
NA TRBJ2-1 TRBV29-1 NA CSVTSFQDNEQFF TGCAGCGTGACCTCGTTCCAGGACAATGAGCAGTTCTTC
NA TRBJ1-6 TRBV28 NA CASSLRDSPLHF TGTGCCAGCAGTTTGCGGGATTCACCCCTCCACTTT
few TRBJ2-7 TRBV5-4 TRBD2 CASSLGLAVGEQYF TGTGCCAGCAGCTTGGGGCTAGCGGTGGGGGAGCAGTACTTC
NA TRBJ2-7 TRBV29-1 TRBD2 CSVVAGLAWEQYF TGCAGCGTTGTGGCGGGACTAGCTTGGGAGCAGTACTTC
NA TRBJ2-7 TRBV11-2 NA CASSVQGEQYF TGTGCCAGCAGCGTCCAGGGAGAGCAGTACTTC
NA TRBJ2-7 TRBV6-2/TRBV6-3 NA CASSYPPQTYEQYF TGTGCCAGCAGTTACCCCCCACAGACCTACGAGCAGTACTTC
NA TRBJ2-7 TRBV12-5 NA CASGLVRTGFTEQYF TGTGCTAGTGGTTTGGTACGAACAGGGTTTACCGAGCAGTACTTC
NA TRBJ2-7 TRBV9 TRBD1 CASSGRDSSYEQYF TGTGCCAGCAGCGGCCGGGACAGCTCCTACGAGCAGTACTTC
NA TRBJ2-1 TRBV6-6 TRBD1 CASSSSGTGWYNEQFF TGTGCCAGCAGCAGCTCCGGGACAGGGTGGTACAATGAGCAGTTCTTC
few TRBJ2-3 TRBV3-1/TRBV3-2 TRBD2 CASSRTSVRRTDTQYF TGTGCCAGCAGCCGGACTAGCGTTCGCCGCACAGATACGCAGTATTTT
NA TRBJ1-1 TRBV19 NA CASSIGRGTEAFF TGTGCCAGTAGTATAGGTCGGGGGACTGAAGCTTTCTTT
NA TRBJ1-2 TRBV30 TRBD1 CAWSAGGFYTF TGTGCCTGGAGTGCAGGGGGGTTCTACACCTTC
NA TRBJ1-4 TRBV2 TRBD1 CASSGQDRARWEKLFF TGTGCCAGCAGTGGACAGGACAGGGCGAGGTGGGAAAAACTGTTTTTT
once TRBJ2-1 TRBV29-1 TRBD1 CSAIRAGGFGSYNEQFF TGCAGCGCAATCCGGGCAGGGGGCTTCGGCTCCTACAATGAGCAGTTCTTC
NA TRBJ2-7 TRBV4-1 NA CASSQLRAFSYEQYF TGCGCCAGCAGCCAACTGAGGGCCTTCTCCTACGAGCAGTACTTC
NA TRBJ1-2 TRBV30 TRBD1 CAWSVAGGGGYTF TGTGCCTGGAGTGTCGCAGGGGGCGGGGGCTACACCTTC
NA TRBJ2-7 TRBV7-9 TRBD2 CASSPGGGLYEQYF TGTGCCAGCAGCCCTGGGGGGGGGTTATACGAGCAGTACTTC
NA TRBJ2-2 TRBV15 NA CATSSIGGTDTGELFF TGTGCCACCAGCAGTATAGGGGGAACGGACACCGGGGAGCTGTTTTTT
once TRBJ1-5 TRBV18 NA CASSPRQNNQPQHF TGTGCCAGCTCACCGAGACAGAACAATCAGCCCCAGCATTTT
NA TRBJ1-5 TRBV6-6 TRBD1 CASSYPTGEAAQPQHF TGTGCCAGCAGTTACCCAACAGGGGAGGCGGCTCAGCCCCAGCATTTT